A single sample is the source of the 17 T cell receptor beta chains below, sequenced in a study of shared clonotypes between healthy human individuals. The data were produced by immunoSEQ multiplex PCR, yet TCRdb's version contains in-frame clones alone and is incomplete. Of some 2,000,000 clones listed, about 94% are singletons. CD45RO-negative, CCR7-selected cells formed the naive CD8 fraction, which excluded terminally differentiated effector memory CD45RA+ cells. Sequencing was done on a sample of naive CD8+ T cells sorted from blood. All receptors come from a man between 18 and 29 years old in good health.

This sequence joins TRBV21-1 and TRBJ1-5. TRBV21-1 is flagged as a pseudogene. The CDR3 sequence is 17 residues long. The DNA of the CDR3 is TGTGCCAGCAGCAAAGGGCGGGACGACTATAGCAATCAGCCCCAGCATTTT. Translating it yields CASSKGRDDYSNQPQHF.

The V gene is TRBV28, the J gene TRBJ2-5; no definite D call. CDR1 MDHEN and CDR2 SYDVKM come from the germline V gene. Trimming removed 7 bases from V and 0 bases from J, with 9 bases in between. The CDR3 covers 13 residues. The CDR3: CASTYRHQETQYF. CDR3 bases: TGTGCCAGCACATATAGACACCAAGAGACCCAGTACTTC.

The chain has TRBV18 and TRBJ2-2; a possible D gene is TRBD2 (6 bases). Germline CDR1 is KGHSH and CDR2 is LQKENI. There are 17 residues in the CDR3. V lost 2 bases and J 8 bases, leaving 21 bases between the germline ends. This chain's CDR3 is CASSPIGGSTNEGELFF. The CDR3 DNA reads as TGTGCCAGCTCACCAATAGGAGGGAGTACAAACGAGGGGGAGCTGTTTTTT.

The chain is built from TRBV28 and TRBJ2-7; 7 nucleotides agree with TRBD1. This CDR3 is built from 15 residues. With V trimmed by 8 bases and J by 6 bases, 16 bases remained unmatched. CDR1 and CDR2 (germline): MDHEN, SYDVKM. This CDR3 reads CASFSIRDRTSEQYF. The DNA of the CDR3 is TGTGCCAGCTTCTCCATCCGGGACAGAACCTCCGAGCAGTACTTC.

This chain joins TRBV10-3 and TRBJ2-1, with D uncertain. The CDR3 sequence is 13 residues long. CDR1 is ENHRY, CDR2 SYGVKD, per germline. The V end lost 4 bases, the J end lost 5 bases, and 9 bases lay between the germline ends. In nucleotides, the CDR3 is TGTGCCATCAGTGCCGCTTTGAACAATGAGCAGTTCTTC. It is translated as CAISAALNNEQFF.

V gene TRBV6-5 combines with J gene TRBJ1-5, with D possibly being TRBD1 (6 bases). The germline gives CDR1 MNHEY, CDR2 SVGAGI. Trimming removed 2 bases from V and 3 bases from J, with 11 bases in between. The CDR3 contains 15 residues. This CDR3 is CASSYGGQDNQPQHF. Written as DNA, the CDR3 is TGTGCCAGCAGTTACGGGGGGCAGGACAATCAGCCCCAGCATTTT.

The V gene is TRBV30, the J gene TRBJ1-1; the D gene is possibly TRBD1 (5 bases). Germline V gene sequence: CDR1 GTSNPN, CDR2 SVGIG (reference sequence). This CDR3 contains 11 residues. Trimming took off 2 bases at V and 9 bases at J, with 10 bases between the two ends. CDR3 nucleotides: TGTGCCTGGAGTTCAGGGCTTCAAGCTTTCTTT. As protein: CAWSSGLQAFF.

The V gene is TRBV19, the J gene TRBJ2-5; D gene unclear. Trimming took 0 bases from V and 9 from J, leaving 17 bases between them. Germline CDR1 is LNHDA and CDR2 is SQIVND (reference sequence). There are 15 residues in the CDR3. The CDR3 bases are TGTGCCAGTAGTATAGAGGTAGCTGGTGGGTCGGCCCAGTACTTC. Protein sequence: CASSIEVAGGSAQYF.

The chain links TRBV19 to TRBJ2-3; D tentatively reads TRBD1 or TRBD2 (6 bases each). The V end was cut by 8 bases, the J end by 4 bases, with 25 bases between. The length of the CDR3 is 17 residues. Germline CDR1 reads LNHDA; CDR2 reads SQIVND (reference sequence). This chain's CDR3 is CASALHRTGEGADTQYF. DNA of the CDR3: TGTGCCAGTGCCCTCCATCGGACGGGAGAGGGGGCAGATACGCAGTATTTT.

This rearrangement joins TRBV13 to TRBJ2-7, with a possible D match to TRBD2 (6 bases). CDR1 and CDR2 (germline): PRHDT, FYEKMQ (reference sequence). The CDR3 is 15 amino acids. V lost 5 bases and J 4 bases, leaving 18 bases between the germline ends. The CDR3 protein is CASSPPRGEGYEQYF. CDR3 nucleotides: TGTGCCAGCAGCCCCCCGCGGGGCGAAGGATACGAGCAGTACTTC.

Notes on this clone: Other DNA sequences within the sample encode an identical CDR3. The chain has TRBV7-9 and TRBJ2-7, with 9 positions matching TRBD2. The V and J ends lost 5 bases and 2 bases, in that order; junction bases with no gene match: 1. The CDR3 contains 13 residues. Germline CDR1 reads SEHNR; CDR2 reads FQNEAQ (reference sequence). The CDR3 here is CASSAGGTYEQYF. The CDR3 DNA is TGTGCCAGCAGCGCGGGAGGGACCTACGAGCAGTACTTC.

The chain links TRBV2 to TRBJ1-1; TRBD1 might be the D (5 bases). In germline, CDR1 is SNHLY, CDR2 FYNNEI. This CDR3 is built from 17 residues. Trimming took off 7 bases at V and 0 bases at J, with 21 bases between the two ends. CDR3 sequence reads: CASMGDWDGIMNTEAFF. The CDR3 nucleotides are TGTGCCAGCATGGGAGACTGGGACGGAATTATGAACACTGAAGCTTTCTTT. Combining the CDR3 with reference TRBV2 and TRBJ1-1 gives the whole variable domain EPEVTQTPSHQVTQMGQEVILRCVPISNHLYFYWYRQILGQKVEFLVSFYNNEISEKSEIFDDQFSVERPDGSNFTLKIRSTKLEDSAMYFCASMGDWDGIMNTEAFFGQGTRLTVV.

V usage is TRBV19 and J usage is TRBJ1-6; the D gene is possibly TRBD1 (6 bases). Between the trimmed V and J ends, which lost 6 bases and 8 bases, there was a span of 17 bases. The CDR3 extends over 15 amino acids. Germline CDR1 LNHDA, CDR2 SQIVND (reference sequence). This CDR3 is CASSQVGALYSPLHF. The CDR3, as DNA: TGTGCCAGTAGCCAGGTGGGGGCGCTATATTCACCCCTCCACTTT.

The chain combines TRBV2 with TRBJ1-1; 10 bases agree with TRBD1. Per germline, CDR1 SNHLY and CDR2 FYNNEI. CDR3 length: 15 residues. V shed 7 bases, J shed 5 bases, and the junction held 10 bases outside the gene matches. The CDR3 nucleotides read TGTGCCAGCATCCCCGGGACAGGGGCCGAGACTGAAGCTTTCTTT. It encodes CASIPGTGAETEAFF.

The chain recombines TRBV19 with TRBJ1-5; D call uncertain. The V end lost 1 base, the J end lost 5 bases, and 12 bases lay between the germline ends. The CDR3 is 15 residues long. Germline V gives CDR1 LNHDA, CDR2 SQIVND (reference sequence). The DNA of the CDR3 is TGTGCCAGTAGTATAGCTTTCGGAGGATATCAGCCCCAGCATTTT. This codes for CASSIAFGGYQPQHF.

The V gene is TRBV6-5, the J gene TRBJ2-5; 7 bases are shared with TRBD1. With 1 base clipped from V and 2 bases from J, the junction kept 4 bases outside the gene matches. This CDR3 region has 15 residues. The germline V gene encodes CDR1 MNHEY and CDR2 SVGAGI. DNA for the CDR3: TGTGCCAGCAGTTACTTGGGGACAGAACAAGAGACCCAGTACTTC. Translation: CASSYLGTEQETQYF.

The chain employs TRBV5-1 and TRBJ2-5; TRBD1 agrees at 8 bases. With V trimmed by 4 bases and J by 4 bases, 6 bases remained unmatched. Germline CDR1 is SGHRS and CDR2 is YFSETQ. The CDR3 has 14 residues. For the CDR3, the DNA is TGCGCCAGCAGCGGAAGGGACAGGCTAGAGACCCAGTACTTC. Amino acids: CASSGRDRLETQYF. The full variable domain, with the rest looked up from reference TRBV5-1 and TRBJ2-5, is KAGVTQTPRYLIKTRGQQVTLSCSPISGHRSVSWYQQTPGQGLQFLFEYFSETQRNKGNFPGRFSGRQFSNSRSEMNVSTLELGDSALYLCASSGRDRLETQYFGPGTRLLVL.